This T cell receptor (beta chain) was sequenced during a study of shared clonotypes between healthy human individuals. Naive-designated CD8 cells lacked CD45RO, were positively enriched for CCR7, and omitted terminally differentiated effector memory CD45RA+ cells. Several immunoSEQ plates received, in even portions, the genomic DNA of each subset. TCRdb's table, derived via immunoSEQ multiplex PCR, lists solely in-frame clones and lacks some. The sample has around 700,000 clones, just over 90% seen once. J gave up 4 bases and V 1 base, and 2 bases lay outside the gene matches. The CDR3 spans 13 residues. The germline gives CDR1 GTSNPN, CDR2 SVGIG (reference sequence).

The TCR was taken from a young man in good health. Sequenced material: naive CD8+ T cells sorted from blood. The genes are TRBV30 and TRBJ1-1, with TRBD1 identical over 8 bases. The chain's CDR3 is CAWSGDRFTEAFF. For the CDR3, the DNA is TGTGCCTGGAGTGGGGACAGGTTCACTGAAGCTTTCTTT.